This passage covers 6 T cell receptor beta chains from one sample sequenced in a study of radiotherapy plus CTLA-4 blockade in lung cancer. Assay: immunoSEQ multiplex PCR; the TCRdb copy retains only in-frame clones and omits some. In the table there are 35,000 or so clones, 85% of which are singletons. The sequencing used peripheral blood, collected from a patient treated with radiotherapy plus ipilimumab. Receptors originate from a human donor with non-small cell lung cancer who had stable disease on radiotherapy plus ipilimumab.

The chain combines TRBV7-6 with TRBJ2-1, with 9 bases aligning to TRBD2. CDR1 is SGHVS, CDR2 FNYEAQ, per germline. CDR3 length equals 15 residues. V dropped 3 bases and J dropped 13; count of bases not matched to a gene: 13. This CDR3 is CASSFWREGLGVQFF. The CDR3 region has the DNA TGTGCCAGCAGCTTTTGGCGGGAGGGCCTGGGGGTACAGTTCTTC.

The chain has TRBV6-5 and TRBJ2-1; the D gene is possibly TRBD2 (6 bases). The CDR3 consists of 14 residues. CDR1 and CDR2 (germline): MNHEY, SVGAGI. Deletions cut 6 bases from V and 2 bases from J, with 11 bases between. CDR3 sequence (DNA): TGTGCCAGCAGGGCCGGCGGGACCTACAATGAGCAGTTCTTC. This sequence encodes CASRAGGTYNEQFF.

The V call is TRBV28, the J call TRBJ1-2; the match to TRBD1 covers 7 bases. Germline values: CDR1 MDHEN, CDR2 SYDVKM. V trimming: 4 bases; J trimming: 2 bases; junction bases outside the gene matches: 7. The CDR3 sequence is 15 residues long. The CDR3 DNA follows: TGTGCCAGCAGTTCCCGACAGGGTAGGAACTATGGCTACACCTTC. It is translated as CASSSRQGRNYGYTF.

The rearrangement uses TRBV28 and TRBJ2-7; D unclear. The germline V gene has CDR1 MDHEN and CDR2 SYDVKM. The CDR3 length is 10 residues. Trimming took 3 bases from V and 6 from J, leaving 3 bases between them. In DNA form, the CDR3 reads TGTGCCAGCAGTTTTAGCGAGCAGTACTTC. Translating it yields CASSFSEQYF.

The chain has TRBV28 and TRBJ1-1; D uncertain. Trimming cost V 2 bases and J 0 bases, with 16 bases left between them. CDR3 length: 17 residues. Germline V gene lookup returns CDR1 MDHEN and CDR2 SYDVKM. The CDR3: CASSLRLSGIMNTEAFF. The CDR3 DNA follows: TGTGCCAGCAGTTTAAGGCTAAGCGGGATCATGAACACTGAAGCTTTCTTT.

The chain couples TRBV27 to TRBJ2-2; 10 bases map to TRBD1. The germline CDR1 and CDR2 sequences are MNHEY and SMNVEV (reference sequence). The trim removed 6 bases at V and 3 bases at J, leaving 4 bases unmatched. The CDR3 sequence is 15 residues long. The CDR3 here is CASRKGTGDTGELFF. The CDR3 DNA reads as TGTGCCAGCAGAAAGGGGACAGGGGACACCGGGGAGCTGTTTTTT.